What follows are 12 T cell receptor beta chains derived from one specimen sequenced in a study of cytotoxic CD8 clonotypes in ibrutinib-treated CLL. Clones were sequenced by immunoSEQ multiplex PCR, and TCRdb holds only the in-frame ones, with some missing. The sample holds around 25,000 clones; 68% are singletons and the top ten take around 26%. The sequences come from PBMCs, collected after 24 months of ibrutinib treatment. The receptors were sampled from a human donor with chronic lymphocytic leukemia.

This chain links TRBV27 with TRBJ1-1; TRBD1 might be the D (5 bases). In germline, CDR1 is MNHEY, CDR2 SMNVEV (reference sequence). V lost 7 bases, J lost 0 bases, and 12 bases lay in between. The CDR3 sequence is 14 residues long. This CDR3 reads CASIKGPMNTEAFF. The CDR3 nucleotides read TGTGCCAGCATCAAGGGGCCCATGAACACTGAAGCTTTCTTT.

This chain links TRBV10-1 with TRBJ1-5; D gene unclear. Trimming pared 7 bases from V and 4 bases from J, leaving 11 bases between. The V gene's germline CDR1 is WNHNN and CDR2 SYGVQD (reference sequence). CDR3 length: 13 residues. DNA of the CDR3: TGCGCCAGCACCGCGGTCGGGAATCAGCCCCAGCATTTT. This translates into CASTAVGNQPQHF.

This rearrangement joins TRBV20-1 to TRBJ2-1, with a possible D match to TRBD2 (7 bases). CDR1 and CDR2 (germline): DFQATT, SNEGSKA (reference sequence). The CDR3 loop spans 9 amino acids. Trimming shortened V by 6 bases and J by 15 bases, and 12 bases separated the two germline ends. The CDR3, as DNA: TGCAGTGCCGGGGGGCCATGGTTCTTC. Residues: CSAGGPWFF.

Turning to this clone: Since a much larger clone is just one base distant, this may be a read error. The chain has TRBV4-2 and TRBJ1-1; unclear D gene. Between the trimmed V and J ends, which lost 4 bases and 5 bases, there was a span of 11 bases. CDR1 and CDR2 (germline): LGHNA, YNFKEQ. The CDR3 loop spans 13 amino acids. The CDR3 nucleotides read TGTGCCAGCAGCCCATCCGGAGGGACTGAAGCTTTCTTT. Protein: CASSPSGGTEAFF.

There are a few counts of this clone. V is TRBV7-8 and J is TRBJ2-5; 8 nucleotides agree with TRBD2. The germline gives CDR1 SGHVS, CDR2 FQNEAQ. J lost 5 bases, V lost 0 bases, and 8 bases had no gene match. CDR3 size: 16 residues. The CDR3 region has the DNA TGTGCCAGCAGCTTAGCGGCGGGGGGCGTAGGGGAGACCCAGTACTTC. Its translation: CASSLAAGGVGETQYF.

This clone was seen only a few times. V usage is TRBV20-1 and J usage is TRBJ2-5; D not resolved. The CDR3 loop spans 10 amino acids. Germline V gene sequence: CDR1 DFQATT, CDR2 SNEGSKA (reference sequence). The V and J ends lost 6 bases and 4 bases respectively, with 6 bases between them. CDR3 amino acids: CSAKGETQYF. CDR3 coding DNA: TGCAGTGCCAAGGGAGAGACCCAGTACTTC.

The gene calls are TRBV5-4 and TRBJ1-1; unclear D gene. The V and J ends lost 2 bases and 6 bases respectively, with 11 bases between them. Germline V gene lookup returns CDR1 SGHNT and CDR2 YYREEE (reference sequence). The CDR3 length is 13 residues. In DNA, the CDR3 is TGTGCCAGCAGCTTTCTGGTTGAGGCTGAAGCTTTCTTT. Translated: CASSFLVEAEAFF.

The J gene is TRBJ1-1, the V gene TRBV2; TRBD1 might be the D (6 bases). Trimming cost V 10 bases and J 1 base, with 22 bases left between them. CDR3 length: 16 residues. Germline lookup yields CDR1 SNHLY and CDR2 FYNNEI. CDR3 amino acids: CATVTGLDGWNTEAFF. CDR3 sequence (DNA): TGTGCCACCGTTACAGGGTTAGATGGGTGGAACACTGAAGCTTTCTTT.

The chain has TRBV4-2 and TRBJ2-7, with TRBD2 as a possible D gene (7 bases). Between the trimmed V and J ends, which lost 1 base and 6 bases, there was a span of 25 bases. The CDR3 runs to 18 residues. Germline V gene lookup returns CDR1 LGHNA and CDR2 YNFKEQ. The CDR3 protein is CASSQVGPNRRGGREQYF. CDR3 sequence (DNA): TGTGCCAGCAGCCAAGTAGGTCCCAATAGGAGGGGGGGCCGCGAGCAGTACTTC.

The genes are TRBV19 and TRBJ1-1; D may be TRBD1 (6 bases). CDR1 is LNHDA and CDR2 is SQIVND in the germline V gene (reference sequence). This CDR3 is 11 amino acids long. Trimming pared 5 bases from V and 8 bases from J, leaving 9 bases between. The CDR3 protein is CASSEDREAFF. As DNA, the CDR3 is TGTGCCAGTAGTGAAGACAGGGAAGCTTTCTTT.

The rearrangement links TRBV19 to TRBJ2-1; the match to TRBD2 covers 10 bases. Germline V gene data show CDR1 as LNHDA and CDR2 as SQIVND (reference sequence). This CDR3 contains 18 residues. V was pared by 5 bases and J by 2 bases, with 12 bases of the junction left unmatched. CDR3 amino acids: CASSFLAGGTRAYNEQFF. The DNA for the CDR3 is TGTGCCAGTAGTTTCTTAGCGGGGGGCACGAGAGCCTACAATGAGCAGTTCTTC. Complete variable domain (other parts from reference TRBV19 and TRBJ2-1): DGGITQSPKYLFRKEGQNVTLSCEQNLNHDAMYWYRQDPGQGLRLIYYSQIVNDFQKGDIAEGYSVSREKKESFPLTVTSAQKNPTAFYLCASSFLAGGTRAYNEQFFGPGTRLTVL.

The genes are TRBV5-1 and TRBJ2-3; 12 nucleotides align to TRBD2. Trimming took 4 bases from V and 1 from J; bases not matched to a gene: 4. CDR1 SGHRS and CDR2 YFSETQ come from the germline V gene. This CDR3 has 16 amino acids. Written as DNA, the CDR3 is TGCGCCAGCAGCAAGTGGACTAGCGGGGGCACAGATACGCAGTATTTT. This gives the protein CASSKWTSGGTDTQYF.